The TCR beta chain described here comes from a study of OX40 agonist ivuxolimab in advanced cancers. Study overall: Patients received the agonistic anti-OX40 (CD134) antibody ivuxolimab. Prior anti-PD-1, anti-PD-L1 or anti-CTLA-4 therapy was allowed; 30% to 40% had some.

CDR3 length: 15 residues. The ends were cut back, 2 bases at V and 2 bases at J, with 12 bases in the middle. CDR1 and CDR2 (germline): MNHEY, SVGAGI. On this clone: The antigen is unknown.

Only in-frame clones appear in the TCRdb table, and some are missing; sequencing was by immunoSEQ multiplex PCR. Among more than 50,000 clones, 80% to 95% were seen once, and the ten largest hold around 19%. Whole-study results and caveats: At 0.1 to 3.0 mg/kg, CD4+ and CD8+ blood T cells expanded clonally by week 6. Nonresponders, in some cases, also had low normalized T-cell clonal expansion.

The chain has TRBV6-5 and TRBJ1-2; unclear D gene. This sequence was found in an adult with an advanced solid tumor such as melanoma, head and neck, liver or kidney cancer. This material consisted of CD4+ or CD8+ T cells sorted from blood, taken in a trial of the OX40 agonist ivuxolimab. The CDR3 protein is CASSYPDIRNYGYTF. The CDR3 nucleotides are TGTGCCAGCAGTTACCCCGACATACGAAACTATGGCTACACCTTC.